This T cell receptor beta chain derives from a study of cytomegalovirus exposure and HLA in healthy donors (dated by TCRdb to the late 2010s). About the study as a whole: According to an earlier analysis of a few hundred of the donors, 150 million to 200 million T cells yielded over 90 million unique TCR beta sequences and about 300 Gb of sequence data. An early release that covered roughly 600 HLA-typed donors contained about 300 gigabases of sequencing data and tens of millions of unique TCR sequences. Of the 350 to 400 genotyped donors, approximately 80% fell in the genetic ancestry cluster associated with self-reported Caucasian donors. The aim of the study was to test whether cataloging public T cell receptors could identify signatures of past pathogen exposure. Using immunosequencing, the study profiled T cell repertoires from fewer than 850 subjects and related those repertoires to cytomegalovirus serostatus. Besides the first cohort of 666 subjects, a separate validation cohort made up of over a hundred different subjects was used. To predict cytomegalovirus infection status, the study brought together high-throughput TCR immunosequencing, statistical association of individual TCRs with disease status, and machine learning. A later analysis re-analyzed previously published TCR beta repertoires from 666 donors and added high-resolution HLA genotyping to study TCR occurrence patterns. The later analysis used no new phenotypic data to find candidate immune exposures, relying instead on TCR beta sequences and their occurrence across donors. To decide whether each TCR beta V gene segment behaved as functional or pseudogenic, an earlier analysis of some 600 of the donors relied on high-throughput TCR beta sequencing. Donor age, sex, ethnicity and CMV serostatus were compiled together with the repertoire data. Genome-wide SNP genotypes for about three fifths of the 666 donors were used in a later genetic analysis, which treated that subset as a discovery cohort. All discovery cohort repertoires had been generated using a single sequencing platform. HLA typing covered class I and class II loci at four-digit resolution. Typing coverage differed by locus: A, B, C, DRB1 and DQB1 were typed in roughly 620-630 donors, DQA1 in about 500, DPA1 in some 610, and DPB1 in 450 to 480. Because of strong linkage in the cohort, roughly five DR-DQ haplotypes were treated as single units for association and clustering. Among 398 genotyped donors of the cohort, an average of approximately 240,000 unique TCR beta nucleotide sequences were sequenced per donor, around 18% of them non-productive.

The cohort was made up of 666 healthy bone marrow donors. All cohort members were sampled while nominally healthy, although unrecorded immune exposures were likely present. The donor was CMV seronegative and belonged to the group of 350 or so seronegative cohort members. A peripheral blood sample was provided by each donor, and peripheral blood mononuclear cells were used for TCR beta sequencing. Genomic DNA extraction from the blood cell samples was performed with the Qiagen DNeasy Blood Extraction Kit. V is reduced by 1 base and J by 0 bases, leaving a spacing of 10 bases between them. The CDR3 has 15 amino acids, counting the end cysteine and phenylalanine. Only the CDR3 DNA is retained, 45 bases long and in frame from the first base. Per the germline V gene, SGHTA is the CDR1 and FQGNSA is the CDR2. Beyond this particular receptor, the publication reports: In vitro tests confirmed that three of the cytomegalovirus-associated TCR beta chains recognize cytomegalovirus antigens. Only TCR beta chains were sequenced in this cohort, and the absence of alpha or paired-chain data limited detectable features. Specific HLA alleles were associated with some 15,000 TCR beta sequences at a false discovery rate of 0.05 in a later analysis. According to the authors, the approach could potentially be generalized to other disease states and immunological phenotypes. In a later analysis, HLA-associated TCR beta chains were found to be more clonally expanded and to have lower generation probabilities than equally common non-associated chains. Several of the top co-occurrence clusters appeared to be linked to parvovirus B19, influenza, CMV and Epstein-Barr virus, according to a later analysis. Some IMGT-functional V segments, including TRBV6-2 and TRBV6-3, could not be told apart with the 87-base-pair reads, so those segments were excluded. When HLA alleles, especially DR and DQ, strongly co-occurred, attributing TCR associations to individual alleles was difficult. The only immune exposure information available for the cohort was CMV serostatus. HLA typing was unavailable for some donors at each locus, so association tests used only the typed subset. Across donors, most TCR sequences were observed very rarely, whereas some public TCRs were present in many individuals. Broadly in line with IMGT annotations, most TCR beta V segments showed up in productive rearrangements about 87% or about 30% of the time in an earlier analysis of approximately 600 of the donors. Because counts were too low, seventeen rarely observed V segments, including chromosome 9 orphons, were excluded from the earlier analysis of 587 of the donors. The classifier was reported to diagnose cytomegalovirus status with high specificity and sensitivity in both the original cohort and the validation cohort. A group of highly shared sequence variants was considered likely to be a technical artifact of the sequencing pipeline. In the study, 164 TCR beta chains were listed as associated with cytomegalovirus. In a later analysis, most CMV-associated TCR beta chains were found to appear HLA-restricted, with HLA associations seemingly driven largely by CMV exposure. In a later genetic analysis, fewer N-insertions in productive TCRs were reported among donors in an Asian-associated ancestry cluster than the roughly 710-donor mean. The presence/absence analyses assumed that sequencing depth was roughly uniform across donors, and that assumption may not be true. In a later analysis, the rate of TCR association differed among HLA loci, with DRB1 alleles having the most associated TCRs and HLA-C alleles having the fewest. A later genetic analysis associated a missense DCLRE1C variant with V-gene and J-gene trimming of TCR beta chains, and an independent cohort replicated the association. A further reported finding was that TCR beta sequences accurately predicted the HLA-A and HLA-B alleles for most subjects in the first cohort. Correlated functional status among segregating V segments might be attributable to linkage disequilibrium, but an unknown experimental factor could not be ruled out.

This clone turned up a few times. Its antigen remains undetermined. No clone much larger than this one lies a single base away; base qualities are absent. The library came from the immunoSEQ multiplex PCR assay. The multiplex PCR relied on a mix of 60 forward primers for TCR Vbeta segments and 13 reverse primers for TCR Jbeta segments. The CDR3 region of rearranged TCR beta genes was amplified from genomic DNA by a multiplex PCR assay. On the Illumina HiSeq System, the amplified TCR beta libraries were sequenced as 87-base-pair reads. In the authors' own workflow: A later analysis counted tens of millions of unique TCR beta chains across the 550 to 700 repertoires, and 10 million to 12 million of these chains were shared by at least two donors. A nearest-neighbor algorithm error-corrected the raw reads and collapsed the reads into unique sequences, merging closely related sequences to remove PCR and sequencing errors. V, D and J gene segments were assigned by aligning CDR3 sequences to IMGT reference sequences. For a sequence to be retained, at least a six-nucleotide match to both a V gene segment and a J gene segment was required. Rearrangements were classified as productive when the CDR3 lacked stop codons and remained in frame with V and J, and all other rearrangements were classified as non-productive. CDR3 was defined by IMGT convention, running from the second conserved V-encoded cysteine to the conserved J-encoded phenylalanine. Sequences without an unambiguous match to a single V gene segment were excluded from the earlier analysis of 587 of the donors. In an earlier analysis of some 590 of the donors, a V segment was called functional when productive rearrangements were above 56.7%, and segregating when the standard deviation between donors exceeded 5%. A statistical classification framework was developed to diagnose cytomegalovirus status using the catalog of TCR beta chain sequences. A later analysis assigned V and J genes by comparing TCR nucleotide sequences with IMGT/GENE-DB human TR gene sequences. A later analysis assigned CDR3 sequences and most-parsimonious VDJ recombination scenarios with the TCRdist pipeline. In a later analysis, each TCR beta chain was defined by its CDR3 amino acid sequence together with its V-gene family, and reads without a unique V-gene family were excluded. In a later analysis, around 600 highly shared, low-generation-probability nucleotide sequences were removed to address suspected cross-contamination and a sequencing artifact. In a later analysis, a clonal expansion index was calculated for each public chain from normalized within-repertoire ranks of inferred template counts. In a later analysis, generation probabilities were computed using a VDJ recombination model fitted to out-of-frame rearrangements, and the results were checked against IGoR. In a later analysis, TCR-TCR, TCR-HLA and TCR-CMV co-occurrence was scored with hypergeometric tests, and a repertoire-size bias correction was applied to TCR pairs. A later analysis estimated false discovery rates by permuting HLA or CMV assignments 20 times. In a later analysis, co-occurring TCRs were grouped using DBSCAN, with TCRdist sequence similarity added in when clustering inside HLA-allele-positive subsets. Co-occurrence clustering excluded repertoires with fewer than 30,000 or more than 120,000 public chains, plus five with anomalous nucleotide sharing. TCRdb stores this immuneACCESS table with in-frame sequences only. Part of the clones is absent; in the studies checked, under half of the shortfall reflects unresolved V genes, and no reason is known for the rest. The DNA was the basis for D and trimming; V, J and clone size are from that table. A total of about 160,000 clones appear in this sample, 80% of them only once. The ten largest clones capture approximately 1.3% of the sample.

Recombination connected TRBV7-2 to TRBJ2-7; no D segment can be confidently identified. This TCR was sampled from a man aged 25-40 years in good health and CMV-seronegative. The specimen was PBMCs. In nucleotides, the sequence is TGTGCCAGCAGCTTAGACTTGCGAAGCTCCTACGAGCAGTACTTC. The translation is CASSLDLRSSYEQYF. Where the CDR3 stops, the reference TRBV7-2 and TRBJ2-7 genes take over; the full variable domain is GAGVSQSPSNKVTEKGKDVELRCDPISGHTALYWYRQSLGQGLEFLIYFQGNSAPDKSGLPSDRFSAERTGGSVSTLTIQRTQQEDSAVYLCASSLDLRSSYEQYFGPGTRLTVT.